Below, one T cell receptor (beta chain) is given with its context. Its cognate antigen has yet to be identified. From the cysteine up to the phenylalanine, the CDR3 has a length of 14 residues. No DNA appears here. Looking up the germline V gene (reference sequence) yields CDR1 DFQATT and CDR2 SNEGSKA. From each donor, an approximately 2.4 ml peripheral blood sample was drawn into PAXgene tubes and stored at -80 degrees C. Without any T cell sorting, total RNA was extracted from whole blood using the PAXgene blood miRNA kit on an automated QIAcube. Peripheral blood from monozygotic twin pairs who were concordant or discordant for inflammatory bowel disease underwent deep TCRalpha and TCRbeta repertoire profiling using unique molecular barcoding. Smoking habits were recorded for all twin pairs, and each individual was classified as a current, former or never smoker. This entry is derived from a study of monozygotic twins with inflammatory bowel disease (dated by TCRdb to between 2018 and 2021). As for the study more broadly: The complete study included 30 or so monozygotic twin pairs: 19 IBD-discordant Danish pairs and nine German pairs, of which four were IBD-concordant and five were IBD-discordant. Within discordant pairs, disease-associated traits were sought mainly by comparing IBD patients with their genetically identical healthy co-twins. Each individual had, on average, about 151 000 unique TCRalpha sequences and 181 000 unique TCRbeta sequences available for analysis. Study-wide findings and limitations: The results gave no support for a single strong signal or clonotype linked to IBD. Compared with healthy twins, IBD patients had fewer clonotypes in common with other individuals, a difference most pronounced in patients showing signs of disease activity. IBD patients had lower TCRbeta repertoire diversity, measured by the inverse Simpson index, than their healthy co-twins. The analysis was unable to tell apart different T cell subtypes. Because patients were on differing immunosuppressive treatments, the repertoires may have picked up extra background noise and inter-individual variability. Repertoire similarity did not differ between concordant and discordant twins, which could be due to limited statistical power.

Libraries were made using 5' RACE. Preparation of each TCR library used about 3,200 ng of total RNA. For each sample, cDNA synthesis was carried out in eight separate reactions using SMARTScribe reverse transcriptase. Unique molecular identifiers containing a 6-nucleotide sample barcode were introduced through template switching during cDNA synthesis. Two nested PCRs of roughly 16 and 10 cycles amplified the TCRalpha and TCRbeta cDNA, and bead purification followed each PCR. Before amplification, the cDNA was both treated with uracil DNA-glycosylase and purified with the QIAquick PCR purification kit. The second PCR was the step at which Illumina TruSeq-compatible adapters and sample-specific barcodes were added. TapeStation and Qubit were used to check library quality and concentration, and 5 to 6.5 ng of each library went into the pool. Sequencing of the pooled libraries was done on an Illumina HiSeq2500 single-index Rapid Run using custom sequencing primers and 2 x 100 bp reads. Processing in the source paper ran as follows. PCR and sequencing errors were corrected by UMI-based consensus assembly using MiGEC version 1.2.6. MiXCR version 2.1.1 was used to carry out V(D)J alignment, clonotype assembly and CDR3 extraction. To normalise gene usage, clonotype sharing and MAIT/NKT TCR abundance, the analysis used the top 1000, 10 000 and 20 000 clonotypes per sample. Diversity was computed as the inverse Simpson index with the vegan R package after downsampling to 27 000 UMIs. Paired Mann-Whitney U tests were applied to discordant twin pairs, with Benjamini-Hochberg correction for multiple testing. One entry per CDR3 protein sequence results from the TCRdb reprocessing of the reads, with DNA left out. The V and J calls follow TCRdb's processing rather than the paper's. Per the sample table, the count is about 110,000 distinct CDR3 sequences. The ten largest clonotypes hold around 12% of the sample.

The sequenced sample consisted of blood. The TCR originated in a human donor with ulcerative colitis or Crohn's disease, or a healthy co-twin of an affected twin (not recorded which). The rearrangement combines TRBV20-1 with TRBJ2-7; the TCRdb call, TRBD1, lacks DNA for checking. The CDR3 protein: CSARDSGTPDEQYF.